The clone carrying this TCR beta chain has at least ten counts. Its cognate antigen is unknown. Germline V gene data show CDR1 as LNHDA and CDR2 as SQIVND (reference sequence). This CDR3 is 14 amino acids long. Trimming took 3 bases from V and 5 from J, leaving 11 bases between them. This specimen comes from a study of Graves' ophthalmopathy and Graves' hyperthyroidism. On the study more broadly: Over 18 months of follow-up, stable hyperthyroidism required that no ophthalmopathy appear.

Scientists amplified the TCR beta CDR3 regions from RNA transcripts. Investigators did first-round RT-PCR with HTBI primers, then second-round multiplex PCR. Via MiXCR, TCRdb re-called the multiplex PCR reads, giving one row per CDR3 protein. Among roughly 1.1 million distinct CDR3 sequences, around a third were seen once, and the ten largest hold around 10%. Study conclusions and caveats: Clonotypes were expanded in thyroid at above 0.001 frequency, and most also appeared in blood. Sensitivity reached 70.59% and specificity 72.22% when the model predicted ophthalmopathy progression.

The chain has TRBV19 and TRBJ1-5, with D unclear. This sequence was found in an adult man with Graves' hyperthyroidism. Sequences were obtained from peripheral blood or thyroid tissue (not recorded which). The chain's CDR3 is CASSMWALDQPQHF. In DNA form, the CDR3 reads TGTGCCAGTAGTATGTGGGCATTGGATCAGCCCCAGCATTTT.